The T cell receptor (beta chain) under discussion was sequenced for a study of cytomegalovirus exposure and HLA in healthy donors. Study observations and caveats: The productive fraction for most TCR beta V segments was about 87% or about 30% in an earlier analysis. In presence/absence analyses, roughly uniform sequencing depth across donors was assumed. A list of approximately 160 TCR beta chains associated with cytomegalovirus was given.

For this clone: Its antigen is unidentified.

With 60 Vbeta and 13 Jbeta primers, the PCR was carried out. In the authors' methods: In a later analysis, of tens of millions of unique beta chains, 9 million to 11 million appeared in at least two donors. The data were produced by immunoSEQ multiplex PCR, yet TCRdb's version contains in-frame clones alone and is incomplete. V and J calls and clone size follow that table, whereas D and trimming were derived from the DNA. The sample holds some 120,000 clones; roughly 9% are singletons and the top ten take about 6%. This CDR3 comprises 13 residues. Germline V gives CDR1 MNHNS, CDR2 SASEGT. V shed 5 bases and J 6 bases; nucleotides not matched to a gene: 5.

Source material: PBMCs. The chain employs TRBV6-1 and TRBJ1-1, with TRBD1 matching over 8 bases. This TCR derives from a woman in her thirties or forties in good health and CMV-seropositive. The CDR3 here is CASSTRTGSEAFF. The DNA of the CDR3 is TGTGCCAGCAGTACTAGGACAGGGTCTGAAGCTTTCTTT.